This is a list of T cell receptor beta chains from one sample in a study of radiotherapy plus CTLA-4 blockade in lung cancer. The table came from immunoSEQ multiplex PCR; TCRdb's copy has only in-frame clones and leaves some out. The repertoire holds 35,000 to 40,000 clones, about 86% seen once, with less than 25% in the top ten. The sequencing used peripheral blood, collected from a patient treated with radiotherapy plus ipilimumab. Receptors were obtained from a human donor with non-small cell lung cancer whose response to radiotherapy plus ipilimumab could not be evaluated. The CDR3 runs from the conserved cysteine through the conserved F or W. A D gene is named only where the DNA matches it firmly. For some rows the clone size is stated as once, few or many, or as a class when expanded; others skip it.

- | 9 | TRBJ1-2 | - | TRBV3-2 | TGTGCCAGCCAGGTCATCTACACCTTC | CASQVIYTF
- | 15 | TRBJ2-1 | - | TRBV11-1 | TGTGCCAGCAGCTTACAGAGCGGCCCCTACAATGAGCAGTTCTTC | CASSLQSGPYNEQFF
- | 16 | TRBJ2-7 | TRBD1 | TRBV18 | TGTGCCAGCTCACCTACGCCCGGGACAGGGTCCTACGAGCAGTACTTC | CASSPTPGTGSYEQYF
- | 15 | TRBJ2-3 | TRBD2 | TRBV19 | TGTGCCAGTAGTCCAAGCGGGACTAGCACAGATACGCAGTATTTT | CASSPSGTSTDTQYF
once | 14 | TRBJ2-7 | - | TRBV2 | TGTGCCAGCATGAAGGGGGACCGAACCTACGAGCAGTACTTC | CASMKGDRTYEQYF
- | 14 | TRBJ1-5 | - | TRBV28 | TGTGCCAGCACTGCGGGAGGAGGGGGTCAGCCCCAGCATTTT | CASTAGGGGQPQHF
once | 13 | TRBJ1-1 | TRBD1 | TRBV5-1 | TGCGCCAGCAGCTCCCAGGGGGCGGCTGAAGCTTTCTTT | CASSSQGAAEAFF
once | 15 | TRBJ2-7 | - | TRBV29-1 | TGCAGCGTTGAAACAGGCGGAGCCGACTCCTACGAGCAGTACTTC | CSVETGGADSYEQYF
- | 14 | TRBJ2-1 | - | TRBV2 | TGTGCCAGCAGTGAACGTCCCCCCGGCAATGAGCAGTTCTTC | CASSERPPGNEQFF
- | 15 | TRBJ1-5 | TRBD1 | TRBV7-9 | TGTGCCAGCAGCTTTGGGACAGGGGTGAATCAGCCCCAGCATTTT | CASSFGTGVNQPQHF
- | 12 | TRBJ2-5 | - | TRBV5-4 | TGTGCCAGCAGCCCGGGTAAAGAGACCCAGTACTTC | CASSPGKETQYF
- | 15 | TRBJ2-7 | TRBD2 | TRBV7-6 | TGTGCCAGCAGCTCCGTGGCTAGCGGGTATGAAACCCAGTACTTC | CASSSVASGYETQYF
- | 17 | TRBJ2-2 | TRBD2 | TRBV19 | TGTGCCAGTCGACGGGGGGTCCTGGACTCGCAAGCCGGGGAGCCGTTTTTT | CASRRGVLDSQAGEPFF
- | 14 | TRBJ2-1 | TRBD1 | TRBV11-1 | TGTGCCAGCAGCTACGGGACAGGGGGAAATGAGCAGTTCTTC | CASSYGTGGNEQFF
- | 12 | TRBJ2-7 | TRBD1 | TRBV5-1 | TGCGCCAGCAGTCGGGACAGATACGAGCAGTACTTC | CASSRDRYEQYF
few | 16 | TRBJ1-4 | - | TRBV7-9 | TGTGCCAGCAGCTTAGTCACAGGCTCAACTAATGAAAAACTGTTTTTT | CASSLVTGSTNEKLFF
- | 13 | TRBJ1-4 | TRBD1 | TRBV10-3 | TGTGCCATCAGCGGGACAGAAAATGAAAAACTGTTTTTT | CAISGTENEKLFF
few | 13 | TRBJ1-2 | - | TRBV2 | TGTGCCAGCGGCGGGGAGGGCCACTATGGCTACACCTTC | CASGGEGHYGYTF
- | 13 | TRBJ1-5 | - | TRBV4-3 | TGCGCCAGCAGCCAAGAACAGGGCCAGCCCCAGCATTTT | CASSQEQGQPQHF
once | 14 | TRBJ2-7 | - | TRBV19 | TGTGCCAGTAGTACCGGGGACACCTCCTACGAGCAGTACTTC | CASSTGDTSYEQYF
few | 12 | TRBJ2-7 | - | TRBV14 | TGTGCCAGCAGCCCGGACTTCGTTGAGCAGTACTTC | CASSPDFVEQYF
once | 15 | TRBJ1-3 | - | TRBV5-8 | TGTGCCAGCACAGTAAGACCCGAGGCTGGAAACACCATATATTTT | CASTVRPEAGNTIYF
- | 17 | TRBJ2-7 | TRBD2 | TRBV7-9 | TGTGCCAGCAGCCAGACCCCCGGCGGGGGGACCTACGGCGAGCAGTACTTC | CASSQTPGGGTYGEQYF
- | 14 | TRBJ2-7 | TRBD2 | TRBV5-1 | TGCGCCAGCAGCTTGGGTAGCGGGGCCTACGAGCAGTACTTC | CASSLGSGAYEQYF
- | 18 | TRBJ2-1 | TRBD2 | TRBV7-9 | TGTGCCAGCAGCCCCCATCCTCTAGCGGGAAGCTCCTACAATGAGCAGTTCTTC | CASSPHPLAGSSYNEQFF
- | 15 | TRBJ1-2 | TRBD1 | TRBV6-5 | TGTGCCAGCAGTTCGACAGGGAAGGGAACGTGGGGCTACACCTTC | CASSSTGKGTWGYTF
- | 13 | TRBJ1-2 | TRBD1 | TRBV11-3 | TGTGCCAGCAGCTTCGGACAGGGTGATGGCTACACCTTC | CASSFGQGDGYTF
- | 17 | TRBJ2-6 | - | TRBV19 | TGTGCCACCGAGGGGGGGGCCTTTAAGTCTGGGGCCAACGTCCTGACTTTC | CATEGGAFKSGANVLTF
- | 15 | TRBJ2-7 | TRBD1 | TRBV11-2 | TGTGCCAGCAGCCGCCGGGACAGGGGGCACGTCGAGCAGTACTTC | CASSRRDRGHVEQYF
- | 15 | TRBJ2-7 | TRBD1 | TRBV5-4 | TGTGCCAGCAGCTTCACGGACAGGGCGCGGGGCGAGCAGTACTTC | CASSFTDRARGEQYF
- | 11 | TRBJ2-1 | TRBD2 | TRBV19 | TGTGCCAGTAGTACCCGGGGGGACGCCGTCTTC | CASSTRGDAVF
- | 16 | TRBJ2-7 | - | TRBV11-2 | TGTGCCAGCAGCCCCGGACCAGGGAGGCCCTCCTACGAGCAGTACTTC | CASSPGPGRPSYEQYF
- | 19 | TRBJ1-2 | - | TRBV30 | TGTGCCTGGAGTGTACCACGACAGGACCCTCCTTCAGCTAACTATGGCTACACCTTC | CAWSVPRQDPPSANYGYTF
- | 17 | TRBJ1-2 | TRBD1 | TRBV18 | TGTGCCAGCTCACCTAGGACAGGCCTCGAGACAAACTATGGCTACACCTTC | CASSPRTGLETNYGYTF
- | 15 | TRBJ2-4 | TRBD1 | TRBV4-3 | TGCGCCAGCAGCCGGTTACAGGGGGCTAAAAACATTCAGTACTTC | CASSRLQGAKNIQYF
- | 13 | TRBJ2-5 | - | TRBV7-7 | TGTGCTAGCAGCCCCCGGAGGAAGGAGACCCAGTACTTC | CASSPRRKETQYF
- | 15 | TRBJ1-2 | - | TRBV25-1 | TGTGCCAGCAGTGAAGGAGGGGCGGAGATCTATGGCTACACCTTC | CASSEGGAEIYGYTF
- | 14 | TRBJ1-1 | - | TRBV25-1 | TGTGCCAGCAGTGAACGTGGGGGGGGCACTGAAGCTTTCTTT | CASSERGGGTEAFF
- | 10 | TRBJ2-7 | - | TRBV7-6 | TGTGCCAGCCCCTGCTACGAGCAGTACTTC | CASPCYEQYF
- | 14 | TRBJ1-1 | TRBD1 | TRBV7-4 | TGTGCCAGCAGCTTTGGACAGGGAGGGACTGAAGCTTTCTTT | CASSFGQGGTEAFF
- | 15 | TRBJ2-5 | TRBD1 | TRBV11-2 | TGTGCCAGCAGCTCTTCGGACAGGGGCGGAAAGACCCAGTACTTC | CASSSSDRGGKTQYF
- | 14 | TRBJ2-5 | TRBD2 | TRBV6-5 | TGTGCCACCTCGGAGCGGGGGGGCTTTGAGACCCAGTACTTC | CATSERGGFETQYF
- | 15 | TRBJ1-1 | - | TRBV2 | TGTGCCAGCAGTGAATGGGGAGGGGCAAACACTGAAGCTTTCTTT | CASSEWGGANTEAFF
- | 15 | TRBJ2-7 | - | TRBV5-4 | TGTGCCAGCAGCTTAACTGGGGGAGGCTCCTACGAGCAGTACTTC | CASSLTGGGSYEQYF